Below, 21 T cell receptor beta chains from the same sample are listed, as sequenced in a study of cytomegalovirus exposure and HLA in healthy donors. Primers included in the PCR were 60 Vbeta and 13 Jbeta primers. Data came from immunoSEQ multiplex PCR; TCRdb stores just in-frame clones and leaves some out. There are 88,000 or so clones in the sample; approximately 66% occur only once, and 4.4% lies in the top ten. Sequenced input: PBMCs. Receptors originate from a male donor in good health and CMV-seropositive.

The chain couples TRBV7-8 to TRBJ1-4, with D uncertain. Between the trimmed V and J ends, which lost 5 bases and 8 bases, there was a span of 15 bases. The germline V gene has CDR1 SGHVS and CDR2 FQNEAQ. The CDR3 has 14 amino acids. The CDR3 spells CASSLSGRKEKLFF. CDR3 coding DNA: TGTGCCAGCAGCCTTTCAGGCCGGAAGGAAAAACTGTTTTTT.

The chain is built from TRBV28 and TRBJ1-5; a possible D gene is TRBD1 (5 bases). Germline CDR1 is MDHEN and CDR2 is SYDVKM. CDR3 size: 17 residues. V was pared by 6 bases and J by 6 bases, with 24 bases between. The CDR3 is CASRENRGGVSSQPQHF. CDR3 nucleotide sequence: TGTGCCAGCAGGGAAAATCGGGGGGGGGTGAGTTCTCAGCCCCAGCATTTT. The entire variable domain, with the rest obtained from reference TRBV28 and TRBJ1-5, is as follows: DVKVTQSSRYLVKRTGEKVFLECVQDMDHENMFWYRQDPGLGLRLIYFSYDVKMKEKGDIPEGYSVSREKKERFSLILESASTNQTSMYLCASRENRGGVSSQPQHFGDGTRLSIL.

This clone has only a few counts. The chain is built from TRBV6-5 and TRBJ2-7; 10 bases line up with TRBD2. The germline gives CDR1 MNHEY, CDR2 SVGAGI. The CDR3 loop spans 14 amino acids. J was trimmed by 0 bases and V by 7 bases; bases with no gene match: 3. The CDR3 DNA is TGTGCCAGCAAAGGGACTAGCGCCTCCTACGAGCAGTACTTC. Its translation is CASKGTSASYEQYF.

The rearrangement uses TRBV4-1 and TRBJ2-1; TRBD1 agrees at 7 bases. The CDR3 length is 13 residues. Germline CDR1 reads MGHRA; CDR2 reads YSYEKL. J lost 5 bases, V lost 5 bases, and 3 bases had no gene match. CDR3 bases: TGCGCCAGCAGCTCGACAGGGAACAATGAGCAGTTCTTC. Protein sequence: CASSSTGNNEQFF.

The count of this clone is one. The chain has TRBV7-8 and TRBJ2-7, with 10 nucleotides matching TRBD2. The germline V gene encodes CDR1 SGHVS and CDR2 FQNEAQ. The CDR3 runs to 14 residues. The V segment lost 2 bases and the J segment 5 bases; nucleotides outside the gene matches: 3. CDR3 nucleotides: TGTGCCAGCAGCTTACTAGCGGGAGCGGACGAGCAGTACTTC. The encoded protein is CASSLLAGADEQYF. Full variable domain (missing parts from reference TRBV7-8 and TRBJ2-7): GAGVSQSPRYKVAKRGQDVALRCDPISGHVSLFWYQQALGQGPEFLTYFQNEAQLDKSGLPSDRFFAERPEGSVSTLKIQRTQQEDSAVYLCASSLLAGADEQYFGPGTRLTVT.

The chain recombines TRBV14 with TRBJ2-3; D is unclear. Deletions cut 4 bases from V and 6 bases from J, with 14 bases between. The CDR3 sequence is 14 residues long. CDR1 SGHDN and CDR2 FVKESK come from the germline V gene. Here the CDR3 DNA reads TGTGCCAGCAGCCTACTCCCCGAACGGGATACGCAGTATTTT. Its translation: CASSLLPERDTQYF.

This clone was seen only a few times. The CDR3 sequence is CAWSVGAYEQFF. The CDR3 nucleotides read TGTGCCTGGAGTGTAGGGGCCTACGAGCAGTTCTTC. This chain connects TRBV30 to TRBJ2-1, with D possibly TRBD1 on 5 matching bases. Germline CDR1 GTSNPN, CDR2 SVGIG (reference sequence). CDR3 length: 12 amino acids. V lost 0 bases to trimming and J lost 10 bases, with 10 bases between them.

The rearrangement joins TRBV27 to TRBJ1-6; D might be TRBD1 (5 bases). Deletions cut 3 bases from V and 2 bases from J, with 8 bases between. The CDR3 is made up of 15 amino acids. Germline V gene lookup returns CDR1 MNHEY and CDR2 SMNVEV (reference sequence). The chain's CDR3 is CASSLGGTYNSPLHF. As DNA, the CDR3 is TGTGCCAGCAGTTTGGGGGGAACCTATAATTCACCCCTCCACTTT.

The chain couples TRBV6-1 to TRBJ1-4; D gene unclear. V lost 9 bases and J lost 7, with 21 bases in between. CDR3 length equals 15 residues. CDR1 and CDR2 from the germline V gene are MNHNS and SASEGT. The CDR3 reads CASYSWEREGEKLFF. The DNA of the CDR3 is TGTGCCAGTTACTCCTGGGAAAGGGAGGGTGAAAAACTGTTTTTT.

This sequence joins TRBV4-3 and TRBJ2-3; 11 nucleotides align to TRBD2. The CDR3 runs to 17 residues. Germline CDR1 and CDR2: LGHNA and YSLEER. V lost 5 bases, J lost 2 bases, and 9 bases stayed unmatched. In DNA, the CDR3 is TGCGCCAGCAGCAAAGGGACTAGCGGCGCCTACACAGATACGCAGTATTTT. Its protein product is CASSKGTSGAYTDTQYF.

The sample holds one count of this clone. The chain is built from TRBV9 and TRBJ2-1, with TRBD2 identical over 9 bases. With V trimmed by 4 bases and J by 6 bases, 11 bases remained unmatched. There are 16 residues in the CDR3. CDR1 and CDR2 from the germline V gene are SGDLS and YYNGEE. Here the CDR3 DNA reads TGTGCCAGCAGCCCCCAAGGTAGCGGGAGAGGCAATGAGCAGTTCTTC. Translation gives CASSPQGSGRGNEQFF.

The J gene is TRBJ2-2, the V gene TRBV11-3, with 8 bases aligning to TRBD2. Germline V gives CDR1 SGHNT, CDR2 YENEEA. The length of the CDR3 is 17 residues. V trimming: 1 base; J trimming: 0 bases; junction bases outside the gene matches: 4. The CDR3 coding sequence is TGTGCCAGCAGCTTAGGAAAGGGACTAGCGAACACCGGGGAGCTGTTTTTT. Translating gives CASSLGKGLANTGELFF.

V gene TRBV13 combines with J gene TRBJ2-7; the match to TRBD1 covers 7 bases. The germline CDR1 and CDR2 sequences are PRHDT and FYEKMQ (reference sequence). CDR3 length: 13 residues. V was clipped by 6 bases and J by 3 bases; unmatched bases: 5. CDR3 amino acids: CASSPTGSYEQYF. In DNA form, the CDR3 reads TGTGCCAGCAGTCCGACAGGGAGCTACGAGCAGTACTTC.

This clone was detected a few times. This chain connects TRBV27 to TRBJ1-2, with 7 bases matching TRBD1. V trimming: 4 bases; J trimming: 11 bases; junction bases outside the gene matches: 13. The CDR3 loop spans 14 amino acids. Germline-derived CDR1 and CDR2 are MNHEY and SMNVEV (reference sequence). The CDR3 coding sequence is TGTGCCAGCAGTTGGACGACAGGGATTCTCCCTTACACCTTC. Translated: CASSWTTGILPYTF.

The CDR3 region has the DNA TGCGCCAGCAGCCTGGCCGGGACAGGGTATAACGAGCAGTACTTC. This translates into CASSLAGTGYNEQYF. V gene TRBV5-1 combines with J gene TRBJ2-7; 9 bases agree with TRBD1. Germline assignment: CDR1 SGHRS and CDR2 YFSETQ. This CDR3 contains 15 residues. V lost 4 bases, J lost 5 bases, and 10 bases stayed unmatched.

The chain employs TRBV27 and TRBJ2-7; 7 bases fit TRBD1. Unmatched junction bases numbered 3, after V lost 6 bases and J lost 4 bases. This CDR3 region has 12 residues. Germline-derived CDR1 and CDR2 are MNHEY and SMNVEV (reference sequence). The CDR3 region is CASRGDSYEQYF. DNA of the CDR3: TGTGCCAGCAGGGGGGACAGTTACGAGCAGTACTTC.

The chain links TRBV7-8 to TRBJ1-1; 7 bases fit TRBD1. The germline V gene has CDR1 SGHVS and CDR2 FQNEAQ. V lost 2 bases, J lost 3 bases, and 6 bases stayed unmatched. The length of the CDR3 is 15 residues. The CDR3: CASSLTPGQYTEAFF. The CDR3 region has the DNA TGTGCCAGCAGCTTAACACCGGGACAGTACACTGAAGCTTTCTTT.

The chain combines TRBV6-5 with TRBJ2-7, with D tentatively TRBD1 (6 bases). Trimming stripped 4 bases from V and 2 bases from J, with 9 bases between. The CDR3 runs 13 residues. CDR1 is MNHEY, CDR2 SVGAGI, per germline. CDR3 nucleotides: TGTGCCAGCAGTTTCAGGGGAACCTACGAGCAGTACTTC. It specifies CASSFRGTYEQYF.

The chain recombines TRBV7-9 with TRBJ2-7; TRBD2 matches at 13 bases. Germline CDR1 reads SEHNR; CDR2 reads FQNEAQ (reference sequence). The CDR3 covers 19 residues. V dropped 4 bases and J dropped 3; count of bases not matched to a gene: 15. The DNA for the CDR3 is TGTGCCAGCAGCTCAGGACTAGCGGGAGTTCTGGATTTCGACTACGAGCAGTACTTC. It is translated as CASSSGLAGVLDFDYEQYF.

The genes are TRBV23-1 and TRBJ1-6; 8 bases agree with TRBD1. TRBV23-1 is filed as an ORF, its function uncertain. There are 19 residues in the CDR3. V was clipped by 0 bases and J by 0 bases; unmatched bases: 7. The CDR3 region is CASSQSAGGSGSYNSPLHF. As DNA, the CDR3 is TGCGCCAGCAGTCAATCGGCAGGGGGCTCGGGCTCCTATAATTCACCCCTCCACTTT.

This chain uses TRBV6-1 with TRBJ2-3, with 9 nucleotides matching TRBD2. The CDR3 is made up of 16 amino acids. Trimming cost V 1 base and J 5 bases; bases outside gene matches: 7. Germline-derived CDR1 and CDR2 are MNHNS and SASEGT. CDR3: CASSEGPAGGLDTQYF. CDR3 DNA: TGTGCCAGCAGTGAAGGTCCAGCGGGGGGCCTAGATACGCAGTATTTT.